This T cell receptor beta chain was sequenced during a study of shared clonotypes between healthy human individuals. Study-wide background: Each donor contributed plates that comprised three CD4 naive, three CD4 memory, two CD8 naive and one CD8 memory. General study results and limits: Among non-shared clonotypes, generation probabilities were lower than among those shared by all four donors.

Deletions cut 5 bases from V and 0 bases from J, with 11 bases between. Per the germline V gene, CDR1 is LNHNV and CDR2 is YYDKDF (reference sequence). There are 15 residues in the CDR3. Details on this clone: The target antigen is unknown.

A split of CD4+ cells into CD45RA+ naive and CD45RA-negative memory subsets was performed. Clones were read by immunoSEQ multiplex PCR, and TCRdb kept only the in-frame ones, dropping some. This sample has around 1.1 million clones; around three quarters occur once, and the top ten carry 0.5% to 0.65%. The sequence was collected from a man aged 18 to 30 in good health. Some clones in this sample may be carry-over from other donors' samples. The chain has TRBV15 and TRBJ1-5, with D tentatively TRBD1 (6 bases). Material: memory CD4+ T cells from PBMCs. The sample's subset: CD45RA-negative fraction. CDR3 bases: TGTGCCACCAGCCAGGGGCTCTATAGCAATCAGCCCCAGCATTTT. It translates to CATSQGLYSNQPQHF.